A selection of T cell receptor beta chains follows, all from one sample in a study of cytomegalovirus exposure and HLA in healthy donors. Generated by immunoSEQ multiplex PCR, the TCRdb table keeps only in-frame clones and is missing some. This sample has tens of thousands of clones, with 65% to 75% found just once. Sequencing input: PBMCs. All receptors derive from a woman aged 40 to 55 in good health and CMV-seropositive. Each CDR3 is given with its conserved first and last residue. A D gene is named only where the DNA matches it firmly. Not all rows give a size; the values are once, few, many and, for expanded clones, a class.

few	TRBD1	TRBV7-9	TRBJ2-7	TGTGCCAGCAGCACCGGGACAGGCTACGAGCAGTACTTC	CASSTGTGYEQYF
few	.	TRBV7-2	TRBJ2-5	TGTGCCAGCAGCGCCGGGACAAAAGAGACCCAGTACTTC	CASSAGTKETQYF
.	TRBD2	TRBV5-1	TRBJ2-1	TGCGCCAGCAGCTTAAGCGGGACGTCCTACAATGAGCAGTTCTTC	CASSLSGTSYNEQFF
few	TRBD2	TRBV4-3	TRBJ2-7	TGCGCTTCGGCCCTAGCGGGAGGACAAGAGCAGTACTTC	CASALAGGQEQYF
.	.	TRBV28	TRBJ1-2	TGTGCCAGCAGTAAGCGAAGTCGGTGGGACTTACGCTATGGCTACACCTTC	CASSKRSRWDLRYGYTF
once	.	TRBV6-5	TRBJ1-5	TGTGCCAACTATCTCAGGGGATTAAGCAATCAGCCCCAGCATTTT	CANYLRGLSNQPQHF
once	.	TRBV25-1	TRBJ1-5	TGTGCCAGCAGTGAAGGCGTGGGGGGGTTGGACGATCAGCCCCAGCATTTT	CASSEGVGGLDDQPQHF
.	.	TRBV19	TRBJ2-5	TGTGCCAGTAGTATAGTGTCCAGGTTTGGCGAGACCCAGTACTTC	CASSIVSRFGETQYF
.	.	TRBV19	TRBJ2-7	TGTGCCAGTTCTCCGGGTAGACGGTACGAGCAGTACTTC	CASSPGRRYEQYF
.	.	TRBV19	TRBJ1-2	TGTGCCAGTAGTGAACGGGGGAGCGGTGGCTACACCTTC	CASSERGSGGYTF
.	TRBD1	TRBV6-5	TRBJ1-2	TGTGCCAGCAGAAAGACAGGGATGGTTGGCTACACCTTC	CASRKTGMVGYTF
.	TRBD2	TRBV7-8	TRBJ2-3	TGTGCCAGCAGCTACGGTGTAGCGGGGGGCACAGATACGCAGTATTTT	CASSYGVAGGTDTQYF
few	TRBD2	TRBV28	TRBJ2-2	TGTGCCAGCACTCTAGCGGGGGAGAACACCGGGGAGCTGTTTTTT	CASTLAGENTGELFF
.	.	TRBV27	TRBJ1-5	TGTGCCAGCAGTTTATTGAGTATGGTACAGGGTAGCAATCAGCCCCAGCATTTT	CASSLLSMVQGSNQPQHF
.	.	TRBV28	TRBJ2-7	TGTGCCAGCAGTTTTCCCCCGGCGGCAGGGTCCTACGAGCAGTACTTC	CASSFPPAAGSYEQYF
few	.	TRBV18	TRBJ2-5	TGTGCCAGCTCACCGCAGGGTGCGGAGACCCAGTACTTC	CASSPQGAETQYF
.	TRBD1	TRBV5-1	TRBJ1-6	TGCGCCAGCAGCTTGGGACAGGGGAGTTCACCCCTCCACTTT	CASSLGQGSSPLHF
.	TRBD1	TRBV7-9	TRBJ1-4	TGTGCCAGCAGCTTAGTCGGACAGGGGAATGAAAAACTGTTTTTT	CASSLVGQGNEKLFF
few	.	TRBV4-1	TRBJ1-1	TGCGCCAGCAGCCAGGTTAGGAACACTGAAGCTTTCTTT	CASSQVRNTEAFF
.	TRBD1	TRBV4-1	TRBJ1-1	TGCGCCAGCAGCCAAGATAGACAGGGCCATCAATTGAACACTGAAGCTTTCTTT	CASSQDRQGHQLNTEAFF
few	.	TRBV7-6	TRBJ1-6	TGTGCCAGCAGCCAGACGGCGGGGAGATCACCCCTCCACTTT	CASSQTAGRSPLHF
few	.	TRBV6-6	TRBJ1-6	TGTGCCAGCAGCCACAGTTATAATTCACCCCTCCACTTT	CASSHSYNSPLHF
.	TRBD2	TRBV5-6	TRBJ2-7	TGTGCCAGCAGCGCGGCTTGGCTAGCGGGAAGCGAGCAGTACTTC	CASSAAWLAGSEQYF
.	.	TRBV7-3	TRBJ1-1	TGTGCCAGCAGCACCACAGGGAACACTGAAGCTTTCTTT	CASSTTGNTEAFF
.	.	TRBV6-5	TRBJ1-3	TGTGCCAGCAGTTCGGGGGTCCTTGGCTCTGGAAACACCATATATTTT	CASSSGVLGSGNTIYF
.	TRBD2	TRBV4-2	TRBJ2-1	TGTGCCAGCAGCCAAGTAGCGGGAGGGTGGGTCTACAATGAGCAGTTCTTC	CASSQVAGGWVYNEQFF